These 30 T cell receptor beta chains were all obtained from the same sample, sequenced in a study of blood T cell repertoires in COVID-19 (dated by TCRdb to about 2020). Preparation of the library involved the immunoSEQ multiplex PCR assay. The source is immuneACCESS, and TCRdb retained only in-frame sequences with V and J called. Part of the clones is not carried over; for the studies checked, unresolved V genes explain less than half of this, and the remainder is unexplained. Present in this sample are approximately 300,000 clones, 89% of which were seen just once. Of the sample, around 6.6% falls within the top ten clones. The specimen was peripheral blood. Source of these receptors: a man in his late teens or twenties who had recovered from COVID-19.

The CDR3 DNA follows: TGTGCCAGCAGCTTGGAGTTGTGCGGACTAGCGGGGGACTACGAGCAGTACTTC. It is translated as CASSLELCGLAGDYEQYF. The genes are TRBV5-4 and TRBJ2-7; 13 bases match TRBD2. Per the germline V gene, CDR1 is SGHNT and CDR2 is YYREEE (reference sequence). The J segment lost 3 bases and the V segment lost 0 bases, leaving 9 bases of the junction unmatched. The CDR3 is made up of 18 amino acids.

The genes are TRBV19 and TRBJ1-2; a possible D gene is TRBD1 (6 bases). The germline V gene has CDR1 LNHDA and CDR2 SQIVND (reference sequence). The V gene lost 4 bases and the J gene lost 4 bases, with 16 bases spanning the gap. This CDR3 is built from 15 residues. CDR3: CASSKGHQGSYGYTF. In DNA, the CDR3 is TGTGCCAGTAGTAAAGGACATCAGGGGTCCTATGGCTACACCTTC. The full variable domain, completed using reference TRBV19 and TRBJ1-2, is DGGITQSPKYLFRKEGQNVTLSCEQNLNHDAMYWYRQDPGQGLRLIYYSQIVNDFQKGDIAEGYSVSREKKESFPLTVTSAQKNPTAFYLCASSKGHQGSYGYTFGSGTRLTVV.

CDR3 sequence (DNA): TGTGCCAGCAGTTATGGCGGGACTTTCACAGATACGCAGTATTTT. Translated: CASSYGGTFTDTQYF. This rearrangement joins TRBV6-2 or TRBV6-3 to TRBJ2-3; possibly TRBD2 for D (6 bases). The germline V gene has CDR1 MNHEY and CDR2 SVGEGT. Trimming took off 3 bases at V and 2 bases at J, with 12 bases between the two ends. The CDR3 has 15 amino acids.

The genes are TRBV29-1 and TRBJ2-7; D unresolved. This CDR3 has 11 amino acids. V lost 4 bases to trimming and J lost 3 bases, with 7 bases between them. Germline CDR1 is SQVTM and CDR2 is ANQGSEA. The CDR3 DNA reads as TGCAGCGTTGTACATAACTACGAGCAGTACTTC. This encodes CSVVHNYEQYF.

This chain uses TRBV15 with TRBJ1-1, with TRBD1 as a possible D gene (6 bases). Germline loops: CDR1 LNHNV, CDR2 YYDKDF (reference sequence). V lost 3 bases and J lost 5, with 16 bases in between. The CDR3 is 15 amino acids. CDR3 protein: CATSRVQGSGTEAFF. CDR3 coding DNA: TGTGCCACCAGCAGGGTACAGGGATCGGGGACTGAAGCTTTCTTT.

The CDR3 bases are TGTGCCAGCAGCTTAGGGCAGGGGGCCGTCAGTGAGCAGTTCTTC. This sequence encodes CASSLGQGAVSEQFF. The chain carries TRBV7-2 and TRBJ2-1; 8 bases are shared with TRBD1. The germline V gene encodes CDR1 SGHTA and CDR2 FQGNSA. The V and J ends lost 1 base and 9 bases, in that order; junction bases with no gene match: 8. The CDR3 is 15 amino acids.

This chain uses TRBV6-5 with TRBJ2-1; 11 bases agree with TRBD1. V trimming: 2 bases; J trimming: 14 bases; junction bases outside the gene matches: 2. Per the germline V gene, CDR1 is MNHEY and CDR2 is SVGAGI. The CDR3 is 12 amino acids. The CDR3: CASSYRGQGEFF. CDR3 coding DNA: TGTGCCAGCAGTTACCGGGGACAGGGGGAGTTCTTC.

The chain joins TRBV12-3 or TRBV12-4 to TRBJ1-2; tentative D call: TRBD1 (5 bases). Trimming removed 7 bases at V and 8 bases at J, with 17 bases between. The CDR3 runs to 13 residues. CDR3: CASKPGGLRGYTF. CDR3 in DNA: TGTGCCAGCAAACCCGGGGGACTGAGGGGCTACACCTTC.

The genes are TRBV30 and TRBJ1-6; no reliable D call. The CDR3 covers 16 residues. Germline loops: CDR1 GTSNPN, CDR2 SVGIG (reference sequence). V lost 4 bases and J lost 8, with 21 bases in between. In DNA form, the CDR3 reads TGTGCCTGGAACCCCTTGGGCCACCTTTTAGATTCACCCCTCCACTTT. Its protein is CAWNPLGHLLDSPLHF.

J is TRBJ2-1 and V is TRBV7-3; 12 bases agree with TRBD2. With 4 bases clipped from V and 5 bases from J, the junction kept 3 bases outside the gene matches. Germline V lookup: CDR1 SGHTA, CDR2 FQGTGA. The CDR3 is 15 residues long. Written as DNA, the CDR3 is TGTGCCAGCAGCTCAGGACTAGCGGGAAACAATGAGCAGTTCTTC. It translates to CASSSGLAGNNEQFF.

The J gene is TRBJ1-1, the V gene TRBV10-2; no clear D gene. Per germline, CDR1 WSHSY and CDR2 SAAADI. The CDR3 is 12 residues long. V lost 3 bases to trimming and J lost 3 bases, with 5 bases between them. CDR3 DNA sequence: TGCGCCAGCAGTGACAGATACACTGAAGCTTTCTTT. Amino acids: CASSDRYTEAFF.

V usage is TRBV15 and J usage is TRBJ1-2; the D gene is possibly TRBD1 (5 bases). Germline V lookup: CDR1 LNHNV, CDR2 YYDKDF (reference sequence). The CDR3 contains 14 residues. Deletions cut 2 bases from V and 4 bases from J, with 11 bases between. This CDR3 is CATSRSTESYGYTF. DNA for the CDR3: TGTGCCACCAGCAGATCGACAGAGAGCTATGGCTACACCTTC. The full variable domain, in which reference TRBV15 and TRBJ1-2 provide the parts outside the CDR3, is DAMVIQNPRYQVTQFGKPVTLSCSQTLNHNVMYWYQQKSSQAPKLLFHYYDKDFNNEADTPDNFQSRRPNTSFCFLDIRSPGLGDTAMYLCATSRSTESYGYTFGSGTRLTVV.

The genes are TRBV13 and TRBJ2-5; TRBD2 matches 12 bases. This CDR3 has 16 residues. In germline, CDR1 is PRHDT, CDR2 FYEKMQ (reference sequence). J gave up 2 bases and V 4 bases, and 5 bases lay outside the gene matches. The chain's CDR3 is CASSSTSGGLQETQYF. CDR3 sequence (DNA): TGTGCCAGCAGCTCCACTAGCGGGGGGCTTCAAGAGACCCAGTACTTC.

The V gene is TRBV7-8, the J gene TRBJ1-1; D not resolved. The CDR3 consists of 13 residues. V lost 7 bases and J 5 bases, leaving 14 bases between the germline ends. Germline V gene data show CDR1 as SGHVS and CDR2 as FQNEAQ. CDR3 in DNA: TGTGCCAGCACCGGCGGGTTATTTACTGAAGCTTTCTTT. It is translated as CASTGGLFTEAFF.

The rearrangement joins TRBV3-1 (or the pseudogene TRBV3-2) to TRBJ2-3; unclear D gene. V shed 0 bases and J shed 4 bases, with 5 bases lying between them. The germline V gene has CDR1 LGHDT and CDR2 YNNKEL (reference sequence). This CDR3 has 13 amino acids. CDR3 DNA sequence: TGTGCCAGCAGCCAAGAATCGGCAGATACGCAGTATTTT. Its protein is CASSQESADTQYF.

The CDR3 region has the DNA TGTGCCAGCAGCTTGGACTTCGCAGGGAACTATGGCTACACCTTC. Its translation: CASSLDFAGNYGYTF. V is TRBV5-6 and J is TRBJ1-2; perhaps TRBD1 as D (5 bases). V shed 0 bases and J shed 2 bases, with 11 bases lying between them. Germline V gene sequence: CDR1 SGHDT, CDR2 YYEEEE. This CDR3 spans 15 amino acids.

The chain employs TRBV3-1 (or the pseudogene TRBV3-2) and TRBJ1-5; D may be TRBD1 (5 bases). This CDR3 has 14 amino acids. V gave up 4 bases and J gave up 2 bases, with 9 bases separating them. Germline V gives CDR1 LGHDT, CDR2 YNNKEL (reference sequence). This CDR3 is CASSPTGGNQPQHF. The CDR3 bases are TGTGCCAGCAGCCCTACAGGTGGCAATCAGCCCCAGCATTTT.

This clone was seen just once. The V and J genes are TRBV19 and TRBJ1-2; D is ambiguous. Trimming left V 7 bases short and J 3 bases short, with 12 bases between. Germline values: CDR1 LNHDA, CDR2 SQIVND (reference sequence). This CDR3 has 13 amino acids. CDR3 nucleotides: TGTGCCAGTACCCACCTTATAGACTATGGCTACACCTTC. Translated: CASTHLIDYGYTF.

This chain links TRBV2 with TRBJ2-3; 10 bases fit TRBD1. Germline CDR1 is SNHLY and CDR2 is FYNNEI. The CDR3 runs 16 residues. The V segment lost 6 bases and the J segment 1 base; nucleotides outside the gene matches: 7. This chain's CDR3 is CASSLTGGDGTDTQYF. CDR3 coding DNA: TGTGCCAGCAGCCTGACAGGGGGCGACGGCACAGATACGCAGTATTTT.

The count of this clone is one. The chain is built from TRBV18 and TRBJ1-2; 7 bases map to TRBD1. Germline CDR1 KGHSH, CDR2 LQKENI. The CDR3 sequence is 16 residues long. The J segment lost 1 base and the V segment lost 3 bases, leaving 8 bases of the junction unmatched. CDR3 nucleotide sequence: TGTGCCAGCTCACCTTCTTCAGGGGGTAATAACTATGGCTACACCTTC. Protein: CASSPSSGGNNYGYTF.

The chain is built from TRBV7-9 and TRBJ2-1; D remains ambiguous. Germline loops: CDR1 SEHNR, CDR2 FQNEAQ (reference sequence). Trimming cost V 5 bases and J 10 bases, with 21 bases left between them. The CDR3 contains 15 residues. The CDR3 loop is CASSPSSQRGREQFF. The CDR3 DNA reads as TGTGCCAGCAGCCCCTCGTCCCAGCGTGGTAGGGAGCAGTTCTTC.

The chain carries TRBV12-3 or TRBV12-4 and TRBJ2-1; no clear D. The CDR3 extends over 11 amino acids. V lost 7 bases and J lost 4, with 5 bases in between. The CDR3 region has the DNA TGTGCCAGCACTTCTTACAATGAGCAGTTCTTC. Amino acid sequence: CASTSYNEQFF.

This chain uses TRBV29-1 with TRBJ2-1; D might be TRBD2 (5 bases). The V gene lost 8 bases and the J gene lost 7 bases, with 12 bases spanning the gap. The CDR3 covers 11 residues. The germline gives CDR1 SQVTM, CDR2 ANQGSEA. In nucleotides, the CDR3 is TGCAGCTCCCCAGAGGGAAATGAGCAGTTCTTC. It is translated as CSSPEGNEQFF.

This sequence joins TRBV6-5 and TRBJ2-7, with TRBD1 matching over 11 bases. Per the germline V gene, CDR1 is MNHEY and CDR2 is SVGAGI. This CDR3 is 14 amino acids long. V was pared by 9 bases and J by 2 bases, with 6 bases of the junction left unmatched. The CDR3 is CASLGQGETYEQYF. The CDR3 DNA is TGTGCCAGTCTGGGACAGGGGGAGACCTACGAGCAGTACTTC.

The chain joins TRBV6-1 to TRBJ1-6; tentative D call: TRBD1 (6 bases). The length of the CDR3 is 18 residues. Germline CDR1 MNHNS, CDR2 SASEGT. V dropped 2 bases and J dropped 0 bases, with 14 bases sitting between them. The CDR3 nucleotides are TGTGCCAGCAGTGAACTACAGGGAGGGGGCTCCTATAATTCACCCCTCCACTTT. It yields the protein CASSELQGGGSYNSPLHF.

V gene TRBV6-5 combines with J gene TRBJ2-7; D call uncertain. Germline V gives CDR1 MNHEY, CDR2 SVGAGI. The CDR3 is made up of 11 amino acids. V lost 7 bases to trimming and J lost 7 bases, with 11 bases between them. CDR3 coding DNA: TGTGCCAGCAATTCTCTCGGGGAGCAGTACTTC. Translating it yields CASNSLGEQYF.

This clone turned up a few times. The chain carries TRBV19 and TRBJ1-1, with 8 bases matching TRBD1. The CDR3 has 15 residues. V shed 4 bases, J shed 1 base, and the junction held 5 bases outside the gene matches. CDR1 LNHDA and CDR2 SQIVND come from the germline V gene (reference sequence). This chain's CDR3 is CASSTATGANTEAFF. CDR3 nucleotide sequence: TGTGCCAGTAGTACCGCGACAGGGGCGAACACTGAAGCTTTCTTT.

This clone was observed once. CDR3: CASSPVQGAQGYGYTF. Here the CDR3 DNA reads TGTGCCAGCTCACCAGTCCAGGGGGCGCAGGGCTATGGCTACACCTTC. The rearrangement uses TRBV18 and TRBJ1-2, with TRBD1 identical over 8 bases. CDR3 size: 16 residues. V dropped 2 bases and J dropped 4; count of bases not matched to a gene: 9. Germline assignment: CDR1 KGHSH and CDR2 LQKENI.

V usage is TRBV9 and J usage is TRBJ2-2, with D tentatively TRBD2 (5 bases). The CDR3 sequence is 17 residues long. CDR1 SGDLS and CDR2 YYNGEE come from the germline V gene. V lost 3 bases and J lost 0, with 15 bases in between. CDR3 in DNA: TGTGCCAGCAGCGCCACGGGAAGACGGGCGAACACCGGGGAGCTGTTTTTT. This encodes CASSATGRRANTGELFF.

The chain couples TRBV4-1 to TRBJ1-5, with D hard to call. CDR1 and CDR2 (germline): MGHRA, YSYEKL. Trimming removed 0 bases from V and 0 bases from J, with 6 bases in between. The length of the CDR3 is 15 residues. The CDR3, as DNA: TGCGCCAGCAGCCAAGACCGCGATAGCAATCAGCCCCAGCATTTT. Its translation is CASSQDRDSNQPQHF.